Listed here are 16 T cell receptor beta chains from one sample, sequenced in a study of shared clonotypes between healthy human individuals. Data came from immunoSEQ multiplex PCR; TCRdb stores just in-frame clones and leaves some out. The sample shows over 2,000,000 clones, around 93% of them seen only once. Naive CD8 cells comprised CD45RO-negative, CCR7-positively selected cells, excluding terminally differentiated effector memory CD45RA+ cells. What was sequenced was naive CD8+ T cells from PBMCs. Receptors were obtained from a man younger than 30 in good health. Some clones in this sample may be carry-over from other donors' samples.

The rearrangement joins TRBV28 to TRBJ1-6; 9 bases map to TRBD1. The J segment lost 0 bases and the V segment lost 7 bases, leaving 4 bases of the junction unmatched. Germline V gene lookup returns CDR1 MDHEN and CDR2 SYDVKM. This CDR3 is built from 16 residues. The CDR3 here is CASNPGQGSYNSPLHF. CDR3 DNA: TGTGCCAGCAACCCGGGACAGGGCTCCTATAATTCACCCCTCCACTTT.

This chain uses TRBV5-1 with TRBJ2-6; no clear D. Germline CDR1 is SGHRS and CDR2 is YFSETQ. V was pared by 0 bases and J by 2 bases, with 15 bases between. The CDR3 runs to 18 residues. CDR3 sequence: CASSLDAEVLPGANVLTF. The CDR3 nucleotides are TGCGCCAGCAGCTTGGATGCAGAAGTTCTTCCTGGGGCCAACGTCCTGACTTTC.

CDR3 nucleotide sequence: TGTGCCAGCGGCAGGGGTTTAACGGATACGCAGTATTTT. This sequence encodes CASGRGLTDTQYF. This rearrangement joins TRBV9 to TRBJ2-3, with D perhaps TRBD1 (6 bases). The V and J ends lost 7 bases and 6 bases respectively, with 15 bases between them. The CDR3 is 13 residues long. Germline values: CDR1 SGDLS, CDR2 YYNGEE.

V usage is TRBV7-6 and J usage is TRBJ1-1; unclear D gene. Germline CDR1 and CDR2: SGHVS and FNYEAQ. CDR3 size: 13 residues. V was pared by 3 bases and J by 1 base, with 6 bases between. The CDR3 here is CASSLLANTEAFF. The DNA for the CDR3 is TGTGCCAGCAGCTTGTTGGCGAACACTGAAGCTTTCTTT.

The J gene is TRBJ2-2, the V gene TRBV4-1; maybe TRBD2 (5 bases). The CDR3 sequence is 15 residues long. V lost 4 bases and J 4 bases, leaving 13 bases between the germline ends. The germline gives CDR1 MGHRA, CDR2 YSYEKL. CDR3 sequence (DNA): TGCGCCAGCAGCCTCAGCCCCGGGATCACCGGGGAGCTGTTTTTT. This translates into CASSLSPGITGELFF.

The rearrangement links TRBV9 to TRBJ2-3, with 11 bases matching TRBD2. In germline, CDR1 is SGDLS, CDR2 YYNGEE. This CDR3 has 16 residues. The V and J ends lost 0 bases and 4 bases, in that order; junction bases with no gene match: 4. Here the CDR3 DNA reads TGTGCCAGCAGCGTAGGACTAGCGGGGCAGCCAGATACGCAGTATTTT. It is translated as CASSVGLAGQPDTQYF.

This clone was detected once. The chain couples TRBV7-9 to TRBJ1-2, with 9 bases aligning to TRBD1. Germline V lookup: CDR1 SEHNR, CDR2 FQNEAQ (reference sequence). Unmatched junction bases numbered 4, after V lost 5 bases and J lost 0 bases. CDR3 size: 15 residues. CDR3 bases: TGTGCCAGCAGCCAGGGGACAGGGTCTAACTATGGCTACACCTTC. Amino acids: CASSQGTGSNYGYTF. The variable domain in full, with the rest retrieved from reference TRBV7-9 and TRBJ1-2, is DTGVSQNPRHKITKRGQNVTFRCDPISEHNRLYWYRQTLGQGPEFLTYFQNEAQLEKSRLLSDRFSAERPKGSFSTLEIQRTEQGDSAMYLCASSQGTGSNYGYTFGSGTRLTVV.

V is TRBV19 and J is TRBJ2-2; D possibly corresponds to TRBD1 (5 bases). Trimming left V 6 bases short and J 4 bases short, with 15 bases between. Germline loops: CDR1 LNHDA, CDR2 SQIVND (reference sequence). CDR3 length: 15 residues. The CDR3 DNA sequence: TGTGCCAGTAGACTACGACAGACCGTCACCGGGGAGCTGTTTTTT. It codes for CASRLRQTVTGELFF.

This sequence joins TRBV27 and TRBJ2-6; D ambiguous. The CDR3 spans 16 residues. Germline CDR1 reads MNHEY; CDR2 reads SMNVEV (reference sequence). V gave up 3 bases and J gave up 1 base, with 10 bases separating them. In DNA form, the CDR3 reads TGTGCCAGCAGTTTTTGGGCCAGGTCTGGGGCCAACGTCCTGACTTTC. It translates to CASSFWARSGANVLTF.

CDR3: CASSYSIAGTGGYTF. The DNA of the CDR3 is TGTGCCAGCAGTTACTCGATTGCAGGGACGGGCGGCTACACCTTC. V usage is TRBV6-5 and J usage is TRBJ1-2; D is perhaps TRBD1 (5 bases). Looked up from germline, CDR1 is MNHEY and CDR2 is SVGAGI. The CDR3 sequence is 15 residues long. V was trimmed by 0 bases and J by 8 bases, leaving 16 bases between them.

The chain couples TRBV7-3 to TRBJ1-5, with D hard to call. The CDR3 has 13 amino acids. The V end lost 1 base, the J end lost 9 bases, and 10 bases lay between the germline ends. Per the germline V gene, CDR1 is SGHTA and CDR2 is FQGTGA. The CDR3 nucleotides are TGTGCCAGCAGCTTAAGCCCGGAGGGGCCCCAGCATTTT. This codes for CASSLSPEGPQHF.

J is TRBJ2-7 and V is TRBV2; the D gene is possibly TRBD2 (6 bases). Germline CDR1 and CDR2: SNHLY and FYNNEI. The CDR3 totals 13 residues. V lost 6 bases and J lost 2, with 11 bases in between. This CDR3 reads CASRAGTPYEQYF. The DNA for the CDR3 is TGTGCCAGCAGGGCCGGGACTCCCTACGAGCAGTACTTC.

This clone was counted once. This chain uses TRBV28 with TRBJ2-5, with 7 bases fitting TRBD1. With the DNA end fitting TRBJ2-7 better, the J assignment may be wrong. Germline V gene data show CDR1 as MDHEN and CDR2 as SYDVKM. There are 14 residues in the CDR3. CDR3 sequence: CASTLGDSPYEQYF. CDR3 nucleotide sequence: TGTGCCAGCACCCTGGGGGACAGTCCCTACGAGCAGTACTTC.

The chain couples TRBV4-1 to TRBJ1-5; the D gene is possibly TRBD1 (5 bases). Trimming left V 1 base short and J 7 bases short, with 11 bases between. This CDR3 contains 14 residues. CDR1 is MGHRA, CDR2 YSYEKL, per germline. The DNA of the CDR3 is TGCGCCAGCAGCCAAGCAATACAGGCGCAGCCCCAGCATTTT. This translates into CASSQAIQAQPQHF.

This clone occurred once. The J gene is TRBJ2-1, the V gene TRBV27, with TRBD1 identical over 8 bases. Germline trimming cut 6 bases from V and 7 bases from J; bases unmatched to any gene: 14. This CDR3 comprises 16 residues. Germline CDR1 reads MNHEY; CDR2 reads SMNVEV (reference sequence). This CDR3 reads CASSKIQWQGANEQFF. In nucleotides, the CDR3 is TGTGCCAGCAGCAAAATACAATGGCAGGGGGCGAATGAGCAGTTCTTC.

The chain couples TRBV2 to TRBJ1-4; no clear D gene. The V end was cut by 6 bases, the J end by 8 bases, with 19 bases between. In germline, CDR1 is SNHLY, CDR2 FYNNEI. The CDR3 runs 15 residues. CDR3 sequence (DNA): TGTGCCAGCAGGGTAGCGGACGGATTTGACGAAAAACTGTTTTTT. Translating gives CASRVADGFDEKLFF.